This TCR beta chain was identified during a study of post-analysis software for immune sequencing data. About the study: There were relapsing-remitting, secondary progressive and progressive-relapsing multiple sclerosis among the disease courses included. Points from the study as a whole: People with multiple sclerosis had a significantly lower normalized Chao1 diversity than controls did. Same-batch samples co-clustered strongly by F measure. Four to six TRBV segments were more frequent in patients than controls; TRBV5-6, TRBV5-1 and TRBV20-1 belonged to this group.

As concerns this clonotype: What it binds is unknown.

The CDR3 is 15 amino acids. Germline V gene data show CDR1 as SGHTA and CDR2 as FQGTGA. V was trimmed by 1 base and J by 5 bases, leaving 12 bases between them. Presence of unique molecular identifiers characterized the TCR beta cDNA libraries. Out of roughly 0.85 to 11 million T cells, roughly 0.5 million cDNA molecules were generated. TCRdb recomputed calls from the PCR reads with MiXCR, one row per CDR3 protein. Of about 820,000 distinct CDR3 sequences listed, approximately 53% are singletons. The specimen sequenced was blood. The source of this sequence is a girl aged 5 to 17 with multiple sclerosis. The V gene is TRBV7-3, the J gene TRBJ2-1; D is possibly TRBD2 (6 bases). The CDR3 sequence is CASSLRGEVNNEQFF. The CDR3 DNA follows: TGTGCCAGCAGCTTAAGGGGGGAGGTAAACAATGAGCAGTTCTTC.